The rows below give T cell receptor beta chains drawn from one sample of a study of blood T cells in healthy people across ages. Each CDR3 protein is one row after TCRdb ran MiXCR on the 5' RACE reads. The sample has roughly 1.9 million distinct CDR3 sequences; about two fifths are singletons. The sequencing sample was made of blood. These receptors were taken from a human donor in good health. The CDR3 runs from the conserved cysteine through the conserved F or W. The D gene is left open where the match is weak. Not every row has a clone size; where given, it reads once, few, many or a size class.

clone size: .
V gene: TRBV10-3
D gene: .
J gene: TRBJ2-7
CDR3 DNA: TGTGCCATCGGTGCGGAGGGGATCTACGAGCAGTACTTC
CDR3 protein: CAIGAEGIYEQYF

clone size: .
V gene: TRBV15
D gene: .
J gene: TRBJ1-1
CDR3 DNA: TGTGCCACCAGCAGAGATCGTGTGGGAAAGAACACTGAAGCTTTCTTT
CDR3 protein: CATSRDRVGKNTEAFF

clone size: .
V gene: TRBV27
D gene: TRBD2
J gene: TRBJ2-7
CDR3 DNA: TGTGCCAGCAGTTCTCAGCGGGGGGCCTACGAGCAGTACTTC
CDR3 protein: CASSSQRGAYEQYF

clone size: few
V gene: TRBV6-6
D gene: .
J gene: TRBJ1-2
CDR3 DNA: TGTGCCGCCGAGGGGGTTTCCCTGCTAACTAACTATGGCTACACCTTC
CDR3 protein: CAAEGVSLLTNYGYTF

clone size: .
V gene: TRBV27
D gene: .
J gene: TRBJ1-2
CDR3 DNA: TGTGCCAGCAGTTTATCGGACAGTCCTAACTATGGCTACACCTTC
CDR3 protein: CASSLSDSPNYGYTF

clone size: few
V gene: TRBV12-3/TRBV12-4
D gene: .
J gene: TRBJ1-1
CDR3 DNA: TGTGCCAGCACCCACCGACAGGACGGGGAAGCTTTCTTT
CDR3 protein: CASTHRQDGEAFF

clone size: few
V gene: TRBV7-2
D gene: TRBD2
J gene: TRBJ2-4
CDR3 DNA: TGTGTCAGCAGCTTAGCGGGGAGAATGAGGGAGCAGTACTTC
CDR3 protein: CVSSLAGRMREQYF

clone size: .
V gene: TRBV4-2
D gene: TRBD1
J gene: TRBJ2-1
CDR3 DNA: TGTGCCAGCAGTGACCGACAGGGGGCTTACAATGAGCAGTTCTTC
CDR3 protein: CASSDRQGAYNEQFF

clone size: few
V gene: TRBV20-1
D gene: .
J gene: TRBJ1-2
CDR3 DNA: TGCAGTGCTACCCTCGAGGTCGGCTACACCTTC
CDR3 protein: CSATLEVGYTF

clone size: .
V gene: TRBV6-2/TRBV6-3
D gene: TRBD1
J gene: TRBJ2-5
CDR3 DNA: TGTGCCAGCCGGACAGGTTACGGGACCCAGTACTTC
CDR3 protein: CASRTGYGTQYF

clone size: few
V gene: TRBV7-2
D gene: TRBD2
J gene: TRBJ2-7
CDR3 DNA: TGTGCCAGCAGCCCGGTAGCGGGGGGCTCCTACGAGCAGTACTTC
CDR3 protein: CASSPVAGGSYEQYF

clone size: .
V gene: TRBV7-3
D gene: .
J gene: TRBJ2-3
CDR3 DNA: TGTGCCAGCAGCCCATACGTTGGGGTGGGAGATACGCAGTATTTT
CDR3 protein: CASSPYVGVGDTQYF

clone size: .
V gene: TRBV12-3/TRBV12-4
D gene: .
J gene: TRBJ2-4
CDR3 DNA: TGTGCCAGCAGTTTACAACCGGGACTTCAGTACTTC
CDR3 protein: CASSLQPGLQYF

clone size: few
V gene: TRBV5-1
D gene: .
J gene: TRBJ1-2
CDR3 DNA: TGCGCCAGCAGCCCCTATAAAGGAGACGAGTCGCTCCATGGCTACACCTTC
CDR3 protein: CASSPYKGDESLHGYTF

clone size: .
V gene: TRBV29-1
D gene: TRBD1
J gene: TRBJ1-1
CDR3 DNA: TGCAGCGTTTTTAGGACAGGCAGCCATGAAGCTTTCTTT
CDR3 protein: CSVFRTGSHEAFF

clone size: .
V gene: TRBV5-1
D gene: .
J gene: TRBJ2-3
CDR3 DNA: TGCGCCAGCAGGGAGGTTAAGGTCACAGATACGCAGTATTTT
CDR3 protein: CASREVKVTDTQYF

clone size: few
V gene: TRBV5-1
D gene: .
J gene: TRBJ2-5
CDR3 DNA: TGCGCCAGCAGCTTGGTAACGGGGCATCAAGAGACCCAGTACTTC
CDR3 protein: CASSLVTGHQETQYF

clone size: .
V gene: TRBV20-1
D gene: .
J gene: TRBJ2-7
CDR3 DNA: TGCAGTGCAAAGCCCAGTGGGTACGAGCAGTACTTC
CDR3 protein: CSAKPSGYEQYF

clone size: few
V gene: TRBV10-3
D gene: .
J gene: TRBJ2-3
CDR3 DNA: TGTGCCATCAGTGATTTGGGCAGGGAGTTGACAGATACGCAGTATTTT
CDR3 protein: CAISDLGRELTDTQYF

clone size: once
V gene: TRBV4-1
D gene: .
J gene: TRBJ1-5
CDR3 DNA: TGCGCCAGCAGCCGCGAGCGTAGCAGAGTTTCCCTTAATAGCAATCAGCCCCAGCATTTT
CDR3 protein: CASSRERSRVSLNSNQPQHF

clone size: .
V gene: TRBV11-1
D gene: .
J gene: TRBJ1-5
CDR3 DNA: TGTGCCAGCAGCTCGACGCCCGAAAGACCCCAGCATTTT
CDR3 protein: CASSSTPERPQHF

clone size: .
V gene: TRBV12-3/TRBV12-4
D gene: .
J gene: TRBJ2-7
CDR3 DNA: TGTGCCAGCAGTGGAACAGCATTCTACGAGCAGTACTTC
CDR3 protein: CASSGTAFYEQYF

clone size: few
V gene: TRBV7-2
D gene: .
J gene: TRBJ2-1
CDR3 DNA: TGTGCCAGCAGCCCCAATCAGGTTTTCAATGAGCAGTTCTTC
CDR3 protein: CASSPNQVFNEQFF

clone size: once
V gene: TRBV6-6
D gene: .
J gene: TRBJ1-2
CDR3 DNA: TGTGCCAGCAGTTACTCAGCCAGGGATCACTATGGCTACACCTTC
CDR3 protein: CASSYSARDHYGYTF

clone size: few
V gene: TRBV6-5
D gene: TRBD1
J gene: TRBJ2-7
CDR3 DNA: TGTGCCAGCAGCGGGACAGGGGAATTGGACGAGCAGTACTTC
CDR3 protein: CASSGTGELDEQYF

clone size: .
V gene: TRBV5-5
D gene: TRBD2
J gene: TRBJ2-1
CDR3 DNA: TGTGCCAGCAGCCTTTTCTGGTTAGCGGGGGACAATGAGCAGTTCTTC
CDR3 protein: CASSLFWLAGDNEQFF

clone size: few
V gene: TRBV9
D gene: .
J gene: TRBJ2-5
CDR3 DNA: TGTGCCAGCAGCGCCGGGACCACCCTCCAAGAGACCCAGTACTTC
CDR3 protein: CASSAGTTLQETQYF

clone size: .
V gene: TRBV5-1
D gene: .
J gene: TRBJ1-4
CDR3 DNA: TGCGCCAGCAGCTTGGAGTTAGAAGAAAAACTGTTTTTT
CDR3 protein: CASSLELEEKLFF

clone size: once
V gene: TRBV20-1
D gene: .
J gene: TRBJ2-1
CDR3 DNA: TGCAGTGCTAGTCTGGGGGCAGGGTACAATGAGCAGTTCTTC
CDR3 protein: CSASLGAGYNEQFF

clone size: few
V gene: TRBV12-3/TRBV12-4
D gene: .
J gene: TRBJ1-6
CDR3 DNA: TGTGCCAGCAGTTTAATGGGGAGTTCACCCCTCCACTTT
CDR3 protein: CASSLMGSSPLHF

clone size: .
V gene: TRBV7-9
D gene: .
J gene: TRBJ1-1
CDR3 DNA: TGTGCCAGCAGCTTAGTGAGGGGAGAGAACACTGAAGCTTTCTTT
CDR3 protein: CASSLVRGENTEAFF

clone size: .
V gene: TRBV4-2
D gene: .
J gene: TRBJ2-2
CDR3 DNA: TGTGCCAGCAGCCAAGGGGTACAGACAGCCGGGGAGCTGTTTTTT
CDR3 protein: CASSQGVQTAGELFF

clone size: few
V gene: TRBV24-1
D gene: .
J gene: TRBJ2-7
CDR3 DNA: TGTGCCACCAGTGACACAGGGGAGGCCTACGAGCAGTACTTC
CDR3 protein: CATSDTGEAYEQYF

clone size: .
V gene: TRBV12-3/TRBV12-4
D gene: .
J gene: TRBJ2-7
CDR3 DNA: TGTGCCAGCAGTTCCAGGTGGGATCTATCCTACGAGCAGTACTTC
CDR3 protein: CASSSRWDLSYEQYF

clone size: .
V gene: TRBV3-1
D gene: TRBD1
J gene: TRBJ2-7
CDR3 DNA: TGTGCCAGCAGCCAAGAGGAAGGGGGCGGCGAGCAGTACTTC
CDR3 protein: CASSQEEGGGEQYF

clone size: .
V gene: TRBV5-1
D gene: .
J gene: TRBJ2-3
CDR3 DNA: TGCGCCAGCAGCTTCGAAGCGGATCACAGAGATACGCAGTATTTT
CDR3 protein: CASSFEADHRDTQYF

clone size: .
V gene: TRBV18
D gene: TRBD1
J gene: TRBJ2-5
CDR3 DNA: TGTGCCAGCTCACAATTACCGGGACAGGGCAAGACCCAGTACTTC
CDR3 protein: CASSQLPGQGKTQYF

clone size: once
V gene: TRBV30
D gene: .
J gene: TRBJ2-7
CDR3 DNA: TGTGCCTGGAGGGGGGTTCCCTACGAGCAGTACTTC
CDR3 protein: CAWRGVPYEQYF

clone size: .
V gene: TRBV5-1
D gene: .
J gene: TRBJ2-1
CDR3 DNA: TGCGCCAGCAACTCCTACCTCGGGGGTGGCTACAATGAGCAGTTCTTC
CDR3 protein: CASNSYLGGGYNEQFF

clone size: .
V gene: TRBV21-1
D gene: .
J gene: TRBJ1-2
CDR3 DNA: TGTGCCAGCAGCAAAGTCACGGACAGTCTCTACGCGCGGTATGGCTACACCTTC
CDR3 protein: CASSKVTDSLYARYGYTF

clone size: .
V gene: TRBV20-1
D gene: TRBD2
J gene: TRBJ2-5
CDR3 DNA: TGCAGTGCTAGCGGGTCCGGGACTAGCGACCTGCAAGAGACCCAGTACTTC
CDR3 protein: CSASGSGTSDLQETQYF

clone size: .
V gene: TRBV20-1
D gene: TRBD1
J gene: TRBJ2-5
CDR3 DNA: TGCAGTGCTAGAGATCGTTACAGGGGGGAGTACTTC
CDR3 protein: CSARDRYRGEYF

clone size: .
V gene: TRBV15
D gene: .
J gene: TRBJ1-4
CDR3 DNA: TGTGCCACCAGCAGAGATAGGGGCAGGGGAAATGAAAAACTGTTTTTT
CDR3 protein: CATSRDRGRGNEKLFF

clone size: few
V gene: TRBV12-3/TRBV12-4
D gene: .
J gene: TRBJ1-5
CDR3 DNA: TGTGCCAGCAGTTTCTCGTCCGATCAGCCCCAGCATTTT
CDR3 protein: CASSFSSDQPQHF

clone size: .
V gene: TRBV20-1
D gene: .
J gene: TRBJ2-7
CDR3 DNA: TGCAGTGCTAGAGAGGGGGGCAGGGGGTACGAGCAGTACTTC
CDR3 protein: CSAREGGRGYEQYF